The rows below give T cell receptor beta chains drawn from one sample of a study of OX40 agonist ivuxolimab in advanced cancers. The data were produced by immunoSEQ multiplex PCR, yet TCRdb's version contains in-frame clones alone and is incomplete. Among 13,000 to 15,000 clones listed, under 85% were seen once. The source was CD4+ or CD8+ T cells sorted from blood, collected in a trial of the OX40 agonist ivuxolimab. The receptors originated from an adult with an advanced solid tumor such as melanoma, head and neck, liver or kidney cancer. Both conserved end residues are part of each CDR3. The D gene is left open where the match is weak. Only part of the rows carry a size: once, few, many, or a class if the clone is expanded.

J gene,D gene,V gene,clone size,CDR3 DNA,CDR3 protein
TRBJ2-2,TRBD2,TRBV30,once,TGTGCCTGGAGTGTACTGGGGGGGACCGGGGAGCTGTTTTTT,CAWSVLGGTGELFF
TRBJ2-1,.,TRBV6-1,.,TGTGCCAGCAGTCCTTCCTACAATGAGCAGTTCTTC,CASSPSYNEQFF
TRBJ2-5,.,TRBV6-6,.,TGTGCCAGCAGGCGAGATGTGAGAGCGGAAGAGACCCAGTACTTC,CASRRDVRAEETQYF
TRBJ2-3,.,TRBV5-5,.,TGTGCCAGCAGCCCAGTTGGAGATACGCAGTATTTT,CASSPVGDTQYF
TRBJ1-2,.,TRBV7-9,.,TGTGCCAGCAGCTTAGGACCGGGAAAGGACTATGGCTACACCTTC,CASSLGPGKDYGYTF
TRBJ2-5,.,TRBV18,.,TGTGCCAGCTCAGAAGACAGGGTAGCGGAAGAGACCCAGTACTTC,CASSEDRVAEETQYF
TRBJ1-1,.,TRBV29-1,.,TGCAGCGCAATGACACTGAACACTGAAGCTTTCTTT,CSAMTLNTEAFF
TRBJ2-7,.,TRBV5-5,few,TGTGCCAGCAGCTCCCCCGGGGGAACGAACTACGAGCAGTACTTC,CASSSPGGTNYEQYF
TRBJ2-1,TRBD2,TRBV7-9,.,TGTGCCAGCAGCTTAAGCGGTTTAGGGACTAGTGTTTTGTTCTTC,CASSLSGLGTSVLFF
TRBJ2-5,.,TRBV13,.,TGTGCCAGCAGCTCCCGGCGGAGGGGGAGTGAGACCCAGTACTTC,CASSSRRRGSETQYF
TRBJ2-7,.,TRBV11-2,.,TGTGCCAGCAGCTTAATCCGTGCGTCGAAAGAGCAGTACTTC,CASSLIRASKEQYF
TRBJ1-2,.,TRBV9,.,TGTGCCAGCAGCCCCTCAGATGGCTACACCTTC,CASSPSDGYTF
TRBJ2-7,TRBD2,TRBV4-2,.,TGTGCCAGCAGCCCCGGACTAGCGGGAGGCCACGAGCAGTACTTC,CASSPGLAGGHEQYF
TRBJ2-5,.,TRBV14,medium-sized,TGTGCCAGCAGCCAAGCTGGGGGCGCGGATTTGGAGACCCAGTACTTC,CASSQAGGADLETQYF
TRBJ2-5,.,TRBV5-5,.,TGTGCCAGCAGCCTCGCCTTCCAAGAGACCCAGTACTTC,CASSLAFQETQYF
TRBJ2-7,TRBD2,TRBV6-6,.,TGTGCCAGCAGTTCGAGGACTAGCGGCTACGAGCAGTACTTC,CASSSRTSGYEQYF
TRBJ1-2,TRBD1,TRBV6-1,.,TGTGCCAGCAGTGAAGATCTAGGGACAGGGGCTTATGGCTACACCTTC,CASSEDLGTGAYGYTF
TRBJ1-5,.,TRBV6-1,.,TGTGCCAGCAGTCCGGGACTAATATCGATCCAGCCCCAGCATTTT,CASSPGLISIQPQHF
TRBJ1-2,.,TRBV27,once,TGTGCCAGCACCCCCCGGGGGGGGGACTATGGCTACACCTTC,CASTPRGGDYGYTF
TRBJ2-7,TRBD2,TRBV6-4,.,TGTGCCAGCAGTGACTCCCCCAGCGGGAGCCCCCACGAGCAGTACTTC,CASSDSPSGSPHEQYF
TRBJ2-1,TRBD2,TRBV6-4,.,TGTGCCAGCAGTGGATGGGCTAGCGGGGGAACCAATGAGCAGTTCTTC,CASSGWASGGTNEQFF
TRBJ1-1,TRBD1,TRBV9,.,TGTGCCAGCAGCCCATGGACAGGGGGCGTAGAAGCTTTCTTT,CASSPWTGGVEAFF
TRBJ2-1,.,TRBV2,.,TGTGCCAGCAAACAGCCGCCCTCCTACAATGAGCAGTTCTTC,CASKQPPSYNEQFF
TRBJ2-1,.,TRBV6-5,.,TGTGCCAGCAGAACCGAGAATGAGCAGTTCTTC,CASRTENEQFF
TRBJ2-1,.,TRBV13,.,TGTGCCAGCAGCCCCCAAGGGGACCGCTACAATGAGCAGTTCTTC,CASSPQGDRYNEQFF
TRBJ2-5,TRBD1,TRBV13,.,TGTGCCAGCAGCTTACAAGGACAGGGTTCGGAGACCCAGTACTTC,CASSLQGQGSETQYF
TRBJ2-1,.,TRBV1,medium-sized,TGCACCAGCAGCCAAGACTTCCCCCTGGGCAAGGGCTCGGTCAATGAGCAGTTCTTC,CTSSQDFPLGKGSVNEQFF
TRBJ2-3,TRBD2,TRBV6-1,few,TGTGCCAGCACCAAGTCTAGCGGGCCCCTAGATACGCAGTATTTT,CASTKSSGPLDTQYF
TRBJ1-1,.,TRBV10-1,.,TGCGCCAGCAGTGAAAATCAGGGCACTGAAGCTTTCTTT,CASSENQGTEAFF
TRBJ2-5,.,TRBV7-3,.,TGTGCCAGCAGCCCGAGCCACGGTGGGGAGACCCAGTACTTC,CASSPSHGGETQYF
TRBJ1-5,TRBD1,TRBV19,medium-sized,TGTGCCAGTTGGACAGGGGATAGCAATCAGCCCCAGCATTTT,CASWTGDSNQPQHF
TRBJ2-7,.,TRBV2,.,TGTGCCAGCGGGCTCTCCTCCTACGAGCAGTACTTC,CASGLSSYEQYF
TRBJ2-7,.,TRBV28,once,TGTGCCAGCAGTTGGGGAAATTTCTACGAGCAGTACTTC,CASSWGNFYEQYF
TRBJ1-5,TRBD1,TRBV30,.,TGTGCCTGGAGTGCCCGGGACAGGTATGGTCAGCCCCAGCATTTT,CAWSARDRYGQPQHF
TRBJ2-7,.,TRBV2,.,TGTGCCAGCAGAATCCTCTACGAGCAGCACTTC,CASRILYEQHF
TRBJ2-1,.,TRBV14,few,TGTGCCAGCAGCCAGCACTCCTACAATGAGCAGTTCTTC,CASSQHSYNEQFF
TRBJ2-5,.,TRBV28,few,TGTGCCAGCAGGAATACCGGGACCCTCCCAGAGACCCAGTACTTC,CASRNTGTLPETQYF
TRBJ2-1,.,TRBV7-6,.,TGTGCCAGCAGCTGGGGCAGATCCTCAGTCGATGAGCAGTTCTTC,CASSWGRSSVDEQFF
TRBJ2-7,.,TRBV7-9,.,TGTGCCAGCAGCCCCCCCCGACTGCCCTCCAACGAGCAGTACTTC,CASSPPRLPSNEQYF
TRBJ1-4,.,TRBV27,.,TGTGCCAGCAGTCCCTGGACCACAACTAATGAAAAACTGTTTTTT,CASSPWTTTNEKLFF
TRBJ2-7,.,TRBV18,.,TGTGCCAGCTCACCGGCCACGGGGTCAGGGAACGAGCAGTACTTC,CASSPATGSGNEQYF
TRBJ2-2,.,TRBV30,.,TGTGCCTGGAGTGCCCAGGCCACCGGGGAGCTGTTTTTT,CAWSAQATGELFF
TRBJ2-1,.,TRBV10-3,.,TGTGCCATCACTTCCGGGACTCACCGAAACAATGAGCAGTTCTTC,CAITSGTHRNNEQFF
TRBJ1-3,TRBD1,TRBV11-3,.,TGTGCCAGCAGCTTCTCCCAGGGGGCCTCTGGAAACACCATATATTTT,CASSFSQGASGNTIYF
TRBJ2-3,.,TRBV6-4,few,TGTGCCAGCAGTGACGGCTATACGCAGTATTTT,CASSDGYTQYF
TRBJ1-1,.,TRBV11-3,few,TGTGCCAGCAGCACGCGAACTGAAGCTTTCTTT,CASSTRTEAFF
TRBJ2-1,TRBD2,TRBV5-4,.,TGTGCCAGCAGCTTAGCTAGCGGAACTTCAAGGTTCTTC,CASSLASGTSRFF
TRBJ1-1,TRBD1,TRBV28,few,TGTGCCAGCAGGACAGGGGGCACTGAAGCTTTCTTT,CASRTGGTEAFF
TRBJ1-2,TRBD1,TRBV27,.,TGTGCCAGCAGCTGGACAGGCACGAACTATGGCTACACCTTC,CASSWTGTNYGYTF
TRBJ2-3,TRBD2,TRBV7-9,.,TGTGCCAGCAGCATAGCGGGAGGAGGCACAGATACGCAGTATTTT,CASSIAGGGTDTQYF
TRBJ2-1,.,TRBV6-1,few,TGTGCCAGCAGTGAGCCCGGCGGTAAGGGGAATGAGCAGTTCTTC,CASSEPGGKGNEQFF